Sequencing of this T cell receptor beta chain was carried out in a study of blood T cell repertoires in COVID-19. Study background: COVID-19 samples, acute and convalescent, were from the United States, Italy and Spain. PBMCs, B-cell-depleted T cells, or T cells were the source of the cDNA or gDNA that made up the material.

V was pared by 4 bases and J by 0 bases, with 7 bases of the junction left unmatched. This CDR3 has 16 residues. CDR1 is LNHDA, CDR2 SQIVND, per germline (reference sequence). Methods used by the authors: Reference gene primer amplification gave nucleated cell count estimates. Only in-frame clones appear in the TCRdb table, and some are missing; sequencing was by immunoSEQ multiplex PCR. That table furnishes V, J and clone size, whereas the DNA furnished D and trimming. The table records around 82,000 clones, 85% of them present only once. In Seattle, patients joined the study during active infection and were tracked longitudinally.

The sequenced material came from peripheral blood. The TCR was taken from a man between 50 and 59 years old with COVID-19, enrolled during active disease. The chain uses TRBV19 and TRBJ2-7, with 9 bases matching TRBD1. CDR3 in amino acids: CASSKTGGPSSYEQYF. As DNA, the CDR3 is TGTGCCAGTAGTAAAACAGGGGGCCCGAGCTCCTACGAGCAGTACTTC.